The 27 T cell receptor beta chains below were found in one sample sequenced in a study of shared clonotypes between healthy human individuals. Data came from immunoSEQ multiplex PCR; TCRdb stores just in-frame clones and leaves some out. The sample consists of about 680,000 clones, about 91% of them appearing once. CD45RO-negative cells were positively selected for CCR7, leaving out terminally differentiated effector memory CD45RA+ cells. Sequencing used naive CD8+ T cells sorted from blood. The receptors derive from a man under 40 in good health.

This chain joins TRBV27 and TRBJ2-1; 7 bases match TRBD1. CDR1 and CDR2 (germline): MNHEY, SMNVEV (reference sequence). V lost 2 bases, J lost 5 bases, and 6 bases stayed unmatched. The CDR3 has 15 residues. The CDR3 protein is CASSLQQGRDNEQFF. The CDR3, as DNA: TGTGCCAGCAGTTTACAACAGGGGCGCGACAATGAGCAGTTCTTC.

The count of this clone is one. The chain joins TRBV21-1 to TRBJ2-1; TRBD2 is the table's D call, not checked against the DNA. TRBV21-1 is labeled a pseudogene. This CDR3 region has 18 residues. The CDR3 reads CASSKKESGTSEWNEQFF. The DNA of the CDR3 is TGTGCCAGCAGCAAAAAGGAATCCGGGACTAGCGAGTGGAATGAGCAGTTCTTC.

V is TRBV27 and J is TRBJ2-1; D unclear. The CDR3 length is 14 residues. The V gene's germline CDR1 is MNHEY and CDR2 SMNVEV (reference sequence). The V end lost 7 bases, the J end lost 2 bases, and 12 bases lay between the germline ends. The CDR3 protein is CASTYFGAYNEQFF. The DNA of the CDR3 is TGTGCCAGCACCTATTTTGGGGCCTACAATGAGCAGTTCTTC.

The chain joins TRBV5-1 to TRBJ1-1, with 12 bases lining up with TRBD1. V lost 2 bases and J lost 0; bases outside the gene matches: 2. Germline lookup yields CDR1 SGHRS and CDR2 YFSETQ. The CDR3 consists of 16 residues. CDR3 sequence reads: CASSFGDRGLNTEAFF. In nucleotides, the CDR3 is TGCGCCAGCAGCTTTGGGGACAGGGGGCTGAACACTGAAGCTTTCTTT.

The V and J genes are TRBV4-2 and TRBJ2-1; TRBD2 matches at 9 bases. V shed 1 base and J 9 bases; nucleotides not matched to a gene: 13. This CDR3 contains 17 residues. Germline assignment: CDR1 LGHNA and CDR2 YNFKEQ. The CDR3 DNA reads TGTGCCAGCAGCCAAGTCGGTATTAGCGGGAGTTTGCGTGAGCAGTTCTTC. It is translated as CASSQVGISGSLREQFF.

The rearrangement joins TRBV4-1 to TRBJ2-7, with TRBD1 matching over 7 bases. In germline, CDR1 is MGHRA, CDR2 YSYEKL. Germline trimming cut 4 bases from V and 4 bases from J; bases unmatched to any gene: 16. This CDR3 spans 17 amino acids. The CDR3 DNA sequence: TGCGCCAGCAGCCCCAATTGGGCAGGGGGTGAAGGTTACGAGCAGTACTTC. Protein sequence: CASSPNWAGGEGYEQYF.

This chain uses TRBV18 with TRBJ2-7; the match to TRBD1 covers 8 bases. V gave up 3 bases and J gave up 2 bases; unmatched junction bases: 3. CDR1 KGHSH and CDR2 LQKENI come from the germline V gene. CDR3 length equals 14 residues. CDR3 region: CASSPDRVPYEQYF. CDR3 coding DNA: TGTGCCAGCTCACCGGACAGGGTACCCTACGAGCAGTACTTC.

CDR3 residues: CASSQDLRRGYEQYF. The CDR3 nucleotides read TGCGCCAGCAGCCAAGATCTGAGGCGCGGCTACGAGCAGTACTTC. The chain has TRBV4-1 and TRBJ2-7; D is uncertain. Germline CDR1 MGHRA, CDR2 YSYEKL. The CDR3 is 15 amino acids. V lost 0 bases, J lost 3 bases, and 12 bases lay in between.

The V and J genes are TRBV5-1 and TRBJ2-1, with D maybe TRBD2 (7 bases). Germline V gene sequence: CDR1 SGHRS, CDR2 YFSETQ. This CDR3 has 14 amino acids. V lost 4 bases and J 7 bases, leaving 15 bases between the germline ends. The CDR3 DNA reads TGCGCCAGCAGCCCCCTAGGGGGAGGGAATGAGCAGTTCTTC. Its translation is CASSPLGGGNEQFF.

The CDR3: CASSYARVDEFF. The CDR3 DNA is TGTGCCAGCAGCTACGCCCGAGTCGACGAGTTCTTC. V usage is TRBV7-9 and J usage is TRBJ2-1; D gene ambiguous. Deletions cut 4 bases from V and 14 bases from J, with 15 bases between. This CDR3 region has 12 residues. CDR1 and CDR2 from the germline V gene are SEHNR and FQNEAQ (reference sequence).

The chain is built from TRBV7-8 and TRBJ2-5; 11 nucleotides agree with TRBD2. V shed 3 bases, J shed 6 bases, and the junction held 15 bases outside the gene matches. The CDR3 totals 18 residues. Germline V gives CDR1 SGHVS, CDR2 FQNEAQ. The CDR3 protein is CASSLTPGGSSGRQTQYF. The CDR3 nucleotides read TGTGCCAGCAGCTTGACTCCAGGAGGGTCTAGCGGGAGGCAGACCCAGTACTTC. The variable domain in full, completed from reference TRBV7-8 and TRBJ2-5, reads GAGVSQSPRYKVAKRGQDVALRCDPISGHVSLFWYQQALGQGPEFLTYFQNEAQLDKSGLPSDRFFAERPEGSVSTLKIQRTQQEDSAVYLCASSLTPGGSSGRQTQYFGPGTRLLVL.

The V gene is TRBV7-9, the J gene TRBJ2-4; D remains unclear. The CDR3 contains 17 residues. Trimming left V 5 bases short and J 0 bases short, with 17 bases between. Germline-derived CDR1 and CDR2 are SEHNR and FQNEAQ (reference sequence). The CDR3 bases are TGTGCCAGCAGCCCCCTCGGGCGGCACATAGCCAAAAACATTCAGTACTTC. It codes for CASSPLGRHIAKNIQYF.

The chain uses TRBV5-4 and TRBJ1-1, with 11 bases matching TRBD1. CDR3 length equals 15 residues. Trimming took 4 bases from V and 4 from J; bases not matched to a gene: 6. CDR1 SGHNT and CDR2 YYREEE come from the germline V gene (reference sequence). The CDR3 DNA is TGTGCCAGCAGCCTCGTAGGGACAGGGGGCACTGAAGCTTTCTTT. Translation gives CASSLVGTGGTEAFF.

This chain connects TRBV10-3 to TRBJ1-2; 8 positions match TRBD1. The CDR3 is made up of 17 amino acids. After removal of 0 bases from V and 3 bases from J, the junction contained 9 bases not matched to a gene. The V gene's germline CDR1 is ENHRY and CDR2 SYGVKD. CDR3 protein: CAISESKTDRDDYGYTF. The CDR3 DNA reads as TGTGCCATCAGTGAGTCCAAAACGGACAGGGACGACTATGGCTACACCTTC.

The V call is TRBV30, the J call TRBJ2-2, with TRBD1 as a possible D gene (6 bases). V lost 0 bases and J lost 5, with 22 bases in between. The germline CDR1 and CDR2 sequences are GTSNPN and SVGIG (reference sequence). This CDR3 contains 18 residues. The CDR3, as DNA: TGTGCCTGGAGTGTACCTCTATTGGGGGCCGTTGAGACCGGGGAGCTGTTTTTT. Translation gives CAWSVPLLGAVETGELFF.

The chain has TRBV27 and TRBJ2-3; D gene uncertain. Germline V gives CDR1 MNHEY, CDR2 SMNVEV (reference sequence). V dropped 5 bases and J dropped 7 bases, with 13 bases sitting between them. CDR3 length: 13 amino acids. In nucleotides, the CDR3 is TGTGCCAGCAGTCAGACTCCCCCGAATACGCAGTATTTT. Translating it yields CASSQTPPNTQYF.

V usage is TRBV9 and J usage is TRBJ2-7; TRBD2 aligns across 9 bases. The V and J ends lost 4 bases and 3 bases, in that order; junction bases with no gene match: 11. This CDR3 is built from 16 residues. Germline V gene sequence: CDR1 SGDLS, CDR2 YYNGEE. CDR3 DNA: TGTGCCAGCAGCCCCGGTACCGGGACTAGCTTCTACGAGCAGTACTTC. Translating gives CASSPGTGTSFYEQYF.

This rearrangement joins TRBV28 to TRBJ2-5; D remains ambiguous. The germline gives CDR1 MDHEN, CDR2 SYDVKM. V lost 2 bases to trimming and J lost 4 bases, with 14 bases between them. This CDR3 is 15 amino acids long. CDR3 amino acids: CASSLGVSSAETQYF. In DNA form, the CDR3 reads TGTGCCAGCAGTTTAGGCGTGTCGAGTGCAGAGACCCAGTACTTC.

The CDR3 is CASSPRPGGGWNEQFF. The CDR3 region has the DNA TGTGCCAGCAGTCCTCGCCCCGGGGGGGGATGGAATGAGCAGTTCTTC. The chain joins TRBV28 to TRBJ2-1, with 8 bases lining up with TRBD2. Per germline, CDR1 MDHEN and CDR2 SYDVKM. Unmatched junction bases numbered 13, after V lost 5 bases and J lost 7 bases. The CDR3 has 16 residues.

The V and J genes are TRBV4-1 and TRBJ2-1, with D possibly matching TRBD1 (6 bases). CDR3 length: 15 residues. Looked up from germline, CDR1 is MGHRA and CDR2 is YSYEKL. The V end was cut by 4 bases, the J end by 6 bases, with 16 bases between. CDR3 protein: CASSRVRGQFNEQFF. Written as DNA, the CDR3 is TGCGCCAGCAGCCGGGTTCGTGGACAGTTCAATGAGCAGTTCTTC.

This rearrangement joins TRBV28 to TRBJ1-5; possibly TRBD1 for D (5 bases). CDR3 length: 15 residues. Trimming left V 3 bases short and J 4 bases short, with 13 bases between. Germline values: CDR1 MDHEN, CDR2 SYDVKM. DNA of the CDR3: TGTGCCAGCAGTTTTGAGACAGTCAGGAATCAGCCCCAGCATTTT. This codes for CASSFETVRNQPQHF.

This clone was seen a few times. V gene TRBV4-1 combines with J gene TRBJ2-7; 8 nucleotides agree with TRBD1. The V and J ends lost 3 bases and 7 bases, in that order; junction bases with no gene match: 5. Germline V gene data show CDR1 as MGHRA and CDR2 as YSYEKL. The CDR3 is 13 amino acids. The CDR3 sequence is CASSHGQGKEQYF. The DNA of the CDR3 is TGCGCCAGCAGCCACGGACAGGGTAAAGAGCAGTACTTC.

A single count supports this clone. The chain uses TRBV11-2 and TRBJ2-7; D call uncertain. The CDR3 length is 13 residues. The germline V gene encodes CDR1 SGHAT and CDR2 FQNNGV. V was trimmed by 5 bases and J by 4 bases, leaving 12 bases between them. The CDR3 region is CASSPGWQYEQYF. DNA of the CDR3: TGTGCCAGCAGCCCAGGATGGCAGTACGAGCAGTACTTC.

The V and J genes are TRBV4-1 and TRBJ2-7, with a tentative D call TRBD1 (5 bases). Trimming removed 0 bases at V and 2 bases at J, with 11 bases between. Germline loops: CDR1 MGHRA, CDR2 YSYEKL. The CDR3 extends over 15 amino acids. The CDR3 loop is CASSQEVDRTYEQYF. In nucleotides, the CDR3 is TGCGCCAGCAGCCAAGAAGTAGACAGAACCTACGAGCAGTACTTC.

The rearrangement links TRBV7-9 to TRBJ2-7; D unresolved. The CDR3 consists of 13 residues. The germline V gene has CDR1 SEHNR and CDR2 FQNEAQ (reference sequence). Trimming cost V 5 bases and J 4 bases, with 12 bases left between them. CDR3 sequence: CASSASEDYEQYF. The DNA for the CDR3 is TGTGCCAGCAGCGCCTCCGAGGATTACGAGCAGTACTTC.

About this clone: In the same sample, other DNA sequences code for this CDR3. The chain uses TRBV25-1 and TRBJ2-7; D unclear. The CDR3 covers 12 residues. Trimming stripped 3 bases from V and 3 bases from J, with 6 bases between. CDR1 and CDR2 from the germline V gene are MGHDK and SYGVNS. In DNA, the CDR3 is TGTGCCAGCAGTGATTTAGACTACGAGCAGTACTTC. Translated, it gives CASSDLDYEQYF.

V and J are TRBV7-8 and TRBJ1-5, with 9 bases matching TRBD1. Unmatched junction bases numbered 9, after V lost 3 bases and J lost 6 bases. Germline lookup yields CDR1 SGHVS and CDR2 FQNEAQ. The CDR3 runs to 16 residues. CDR3 DNA sequence: TGTGCCAGCAGCTTGGGGGGACAGGGAGGGCGTCAGCCCCAGCATTTT. Protein: CASSLGGQGGRQPQHF.